The source of this TCR beta chain is a study of cytomegalovirus exposure and HLA in healthy donors (dated 2017 in TCRdb). In the study overall: An earlier analysis of under 600 of the donors reported 250 to 300 Gb of sequence data and approximately 110 million unique TCR beta sequences from around 200 million T cells. An early release that covered about 600 HLA-typed donors contained approximately 300 gigabases of sequencing data and about 93 million unique TCR sequences. A later analysis re-examined previously published TCR beta repertoires from about 670 donors and added high-resolution HLA genotyping to investigate patterns of TCR occurrence. Roughly five DR-DQ haplotypes were handled as single units for association and clustering, since linkage in the cohort was strong. Besides the first cohort of roughly 660 subjects, a separate validation cohort made up of 120 different subjects was used. High-throughput TCR immunosequencing, statistical association of individual TCRs with disease status, and machine learning were combined to predict cytomegalovirus infection status. On average, around 200,000 unique TCR beta nucleotide sequences were sequenced per donor among a few hundred genotyped donors of the cohort, with approximately 18% of those sequences being non-productive. The aim of the study was to test whether cataloging public T cell receptors could identify signatures of past pathogen exposure. Donor age, sex, ethnicity and CMV serostatus were compiled together with the repertoire data. The later analysis used no new phenotypic data to find candidate immune exposures, relying instead on TCR beta sequences and their occurrence across donors. To decide whether each TCR beta V gene segment behaved as functional or pseudogenic, an earlier analysis of 587 of the donors relied on high-throughput TCR beta sequencing. Both class I and class II loci were covered by HLA typing, at four-digit resolution. The T cell repertoires of 666 subjects were profiled by immunosequencing and related to cytomegalovirus serostatus. All discovery cohort repertoires had been generated on a single sequencing platform. The genetic ancestry cluster associated with self-reported Caucasian donors included 81% of the approximately 410 genotyped donors. The number of donors typed differed by locus, with about 629-630 for A, B, C, DRB1 and DQB1, around 560 for DQA1, 600 to 610 for DPA1, and some 470 for DPB1. Genome-wide SNP genotypes for about 60% of the 666 donors were used in a later genetic analysis, which treated that subset as a discovery cohort.

Comment on this clone: The target of this receptor is not known. One base away there is no much larger clone; base qualities are not given.

The cohort comprised around 700 healthy bone marrow donors. All cohort members were sampled while nominally healthy, although unrecorded immune exposures were likely present. The donor was CMV seronegative and was included in the group of around 320 seronegative cohort members. Each donor provided a peripheral blood sample, and peripheral blood mononuclear cells were used for TCR beta sequencing. The Qiagen DNeasy Blood Extraction Kit was used to extract genomic DNA from the blood cell samples. In the germline V gene, CDR1 corresponds to MDHEN and CDR2 to SYDVKM. V is shortened by 3 bases, J by 3 bases, and the region joining them spans 12 bases. The CDR3 measures 15 amino acids from cysteine to phenylalanine. The CDR3 DNA has 45 bases and is translated from base 1. Points the paper makes about the study in general: Broadly in line with IMGT annotations, most TCR beta V segments showed up in productive rearrangements about 90% or about 30% of the time in an earlier analysis of around 600 of the donors. A few of the identified cytomegalovirus-associated TCR beta chains were confirmed in vitro to be specific for cytomegalovirus antigens. A further reported finding was that TCR beta sequences accurately predicted the HLA-A and HLA-B alleles for most subjects in the first cohort. Most TCR sequences were seen in very few donors, while some public TCRs were found in many individuals. Correlated functional status among segregating V segments might reflect linkage disequilibrium, but an unknown experimental factor could not be ruled out. In a later genetic analysis, fewer N-insertions in productive TCRs were reported among donors in an Asian-associated ancestry cluster than the roughly 700-donor mean. In a later analysis, most CMV-associated TCR beta chains were found to appear HLA-restricted, with HLA associations seemingly driven largely by CMV exposure. Several of the top co-occurrence clusters appeared to be linked to parvovirus B19, influenza, CMV and Epstein-Barr virus, according to a later analysis. In the study, 150 to 200 TCR beta chains were listed as associated with cytomegalovirus. Assigning TCR associations to individual alleles was difficult when HLA alleles, especially DR and DQ, strongly co-occurred. In a later genetic analysis, a missense DCLRE1C variant was associated with V-gene and J-gene trimming of TCR beta chains, and the association was replicated in an independent cohort. Because HLA typing was unavailable for some donors at each locus, only the typed subset was used in association tests. Immune exposure information for the cohort was limited to CMV serostatus. A later analysis found that HLA-associated TCR beta chains were more clonally expanded and had lower generation probabilities than equally common non-associated chains. Because counts were too low, approximately 15 rarely observed V segments, including chromosome 9 orphons, were excluded from the earlier analysis of roughly 580 of the donors. Specific HLA alleles were associated with around 18,000 TCR beta sequences at a false discovery rate of 0.05 in a later analysis. Some IMGT-functional V segments, including TRBV6-2 and TRBV6-3, could not be told apart with the 87-base-pair reads, so those segments were excluded. A cluster of highly shared sequence variants was judged likely to be a technical artifact of the sequencing pipeline. It was suggested by the authors that the approach could potentially be generalized to other disease states and immunological phenotypes. Roughly uniform sequencing depth across donors was assumed in presence/absence analyses, although this assumption may not hold. In both the original and validation cohorts, the classifier was reported to diagnose cytomegalovirus status with high specificity and sensitivity. In this cohort, only TCR beta chains were sequenced, and detectable features were limited by the absence of alpha or paired-chain data. A later analysis found that TCR association rates varied across HLA loci, with DRB1 alleles showing the most associated TCRs and HLA-C alleles the fewest.

Preparation of the library involved the immunoSEQ multiplex PCR assay. For the multiplex PCR, a mixture combining 60 forward primers for TCR Vbeta segments and 13 reverse primers for TCR Jbeta segments was used. The CDR3 region of rearranged TCR beta genes was amplified from genomic DNA with a multiplex PCR assay. Amplified TCR beta libraries were sequenced as 87-base-pair reads on the Illumina HiSeq System. As for how the authors treated the data: A later analysis tallied around 80 million unique TCR beta chains across the 666 repertoires, and about 10 million of those chains were shared by two or more donors. A nearest-neighbor algorithm error-corrected the raw reads and collapsed the reads into unique sequences, merging closely related sequences to remove PCR and sequencing errors. CDR3 sequences were aligned to IMGT reference sequences to assign V, D and J gene segments. For a sequence to be retained, at least a six-nucleotide match to both a V gene segment and a J gene segment was required. Rearrangements were called productive when the CDR3 lacked stop codons and stayed in frame with V and J; all others were non-productive. CDR3 was defined by IMGT convention, running from the second conserved V-encoded cysteine to the conserved J-encoded phenylalanine. In an earlier analysis of around 570 of the donors, sequences lacking an unambiguous match to a single V gene segment were excluded. In an earlier analysis of around 600 of the donors, V segments were called functional above 56.7% productive rearrangements and were called segregating when the between-donor standard deviation exceeded 5%. A statistical classification framework was built for diagnosing cytomegalovirus status from the catalog of TCR beta chain sequences. A later analysis assigned V and J genes by comparing TCR nucleotide sequences with IMGT/GENE-DB human TR gene sequences. A later analysis assigned CDR3 sequences and most-parsimonious VDJ recombination scenarios with the TCRdist pipeline. In a later analysis, each TCR beta chain was defined by its CDR3 amino acid sequence together with its V-gene family, and reads without a unique V-gene family were excluded. As a way to deal with suspected cross-contamination and a sequencing artifact, a later analysis dropped 450 to 700 nucleotide sequences that were highly shared and had low generation probability. In a later analysis, a clonal expansion index for each public chain was calculated from normalized within-repertoire ranks of inferred template counts. In a later analysis, generation probabilities were computed using a VDJ recombination model fitted to out-of-frame rearrangements, and the results were checked against IGoR. Hypergeometric tests were used in a later analysis to score TCR-TCR, TCR-HLA and TCR-CMV co-occurrence, with a repertoire-size bias correction applied to the TCR pairs. A later analysis estimated false discovery rates by permuting HLA or CMV assignments 20 times. In a later analysis, co-occurring TCRs were grouped using DBSCAN, and TCRdist sequence similarity was added for clustering within HLA-allele-positive subsets. Repertoires with fewer than 30,000 or more than 120,000 public chains were left out of co-occurrence clustering, as were five repertoires with anomalous nucleotide sharing. Held by TCRdb, this immuneACCESS table contains in-frame sequences only and omits some clones. Under half of the omission traces to an unresolved V gene where checked; the cause of the rest is unknown. V and J calls and clone size are given by that table; D and trimming were obtained from the DNA. The sample table records 75,000 to 100,000 clones; about 80% of these occur just once. The ten largest make up over 0.5% of the sample.

The sample was PBMCs. The source is a man under 40 in good health and CMV-seronegative. The chain is made from TRBV28 and TRBJ1-5; tentative D gene TRBD1, with 5 bases matching. The nucleotide sequence reads TGTGCCAGCAGTTTTCGGGGAGGGGCCAATCAGCCCCAGCATTTT. Its protein product is CASSFRGGANQPQHF.